This TCR beta chain was captured by sequencing in a study of T-cell memory formation after mild COVID-19. Study as a whole: Clusters were largely donor specific.

5'RACE primed at constant segments yielded TCR alpha and TCR beta cDNA libraries bearing sample barcodes and UMIs. TCRdb independently ran MiXCR on the 5' RACE reads; one entry per CDR3 protein. This sample yields about 560,000 distinct CDR3 sequences, of which roughly 18% are seen a single time; around 12% belongs to the top ten. Germline V gene data show CDR1 as MGHRA and CDR2 as YSYEKL. The CDR3 extends over 15 amino acids. Unmatched junction bases numbered 13, after V lost 5 bases and J lost 8 bases. This clonotype was seen at least ten times. Its antigen is currently unknown. The study's findings and limits: Several responding clones turned up in pre-infection memory, indicating that cross-reactive memory may have taken part. Still unconfirmed is whether the second-wave clones peaking on day 37 recognized SARS-CoV-2.

The specimen was PBMCs or a T cell subset sorted from them (not recorded which). The sequence was collected from an adult woman who had mild COVID-19 (a few samples of this study predate the infection). Cell type and time point are not known. The chain uses TRBV4-1 and TRBJ2-3; the match to TRBD1 covers 7 bases. The CDR3 reads CASSSEDRVVGTQYF. The CDR3 region has the DNA TGCGCCAGCAGCAGCGAAGACAGGGTGGTGGGTACGCAGTATTTT.